This record looks at one T cell receptor beta chain sequence and its context. Its antigen is not identified. General study results and limits: The larger-cohort validation was restricted to a single TCR beta V-J rearrangement rather than whole repertoires.

TCRdb redid the calling of the 5' RACE reads with MiXCR, one entry per CDR3 protein. The table lists about 7,200 distinct CDR3 sequences, 40% of them singletons. This TCR derives from a female donor with breast cancer. Sequenced material: memory CD4+ T cells sorted from blood. Sample subset: memory CD4+ T cells, CD4+CD45RO+CD25-.

The CDR3 DNA reads TGCGCCAGCAGCCGTCAGGGGGCGGGTCAGCCCCAGCATTTT. Encoded protein: CASSRQGAGQPQHF. The V and J genes are TRBV4-1 and TRBJ1-5, with TRBD1 identical over 8 bases. The CDR3 covers 14 residues. V lost 4 bases, J lost 6 bases, and 5 bases stayed unmatched. Germline assignment: CDR1 MGHRA and CDR2 YSYEKL.